Ten or more counts support the clone carrying this T cell receptor beta chain. The antigen is unknown. This sample is drawn from a study of regulatory T cells in long-lasting Graves disease. Time point meaning: newly diagnosed GD, antithyroid drugs for less than 3 months. PBMC RNA was the source of the TCR library. Study outcomes and limitations: Persistent Graves' cases showed lower TCR diversity than newly diagnosed cases.

Through Arm-PCR of CDR3 regions and iRepertoire HTBI primers, TCR beta libraries were built. TCRdb recomputed calls from the multiplex PCR reads with MiXCR, one row per CDR3 protein. The data show around 500,000 distinct CDR3 sequences, with about 13% seen just once and roughly 10% held by the top ten. The same data also went into a second study, on T cells in Graves' hyperthyroidism and ophthalmopathy. That source notes: Ophthalmopathy was predicted by the model a median of roughly 6.6 months ahead of onset.

The sequence derives from a man between 25 and 39 years old with Graves disease. Sequenced material: peripheral blood mononuclear cells (PBMCs), taken at new diagnosis, from a patient treated with antithyroid drugs.

The CDR3 here is CASSARQARNTDTQYF. The CDR3 region has the DNA TGTGCCAGCAGCGCAAGACAGGCCCGCAACACAGATACGCAGTATTTT. The chain has TRBV2 and TRBJ2-3; tentative D call: TRBD1 (6 bases). The germline gives CDR1 SNHLY, CDR2 FYNNEI. The CDR3 runs 16 residues. V was pared by 6 bases and J by 2 bases, with 18 bases between.